This T cell receptor (beta chain) was observed in a study of blood T cells in healthy people across ages. General study points: Naive T cell percentage by flow cytometry tracked strongly with beta diversity. Age showed a roughly linear inverse relationship with TCR beta diversity per million T cells.

PBMCs, at least 7 million per sample, were isolated. To note about this clonotype: Its antigen is as yet unknown.

The CDR3 length is 15 residues. V shed 1 base and J shed 3 bases, with 10 bases lying between them. CDR1 is SGHRS and CDR2 is YFSETQ in the germline V gene. Using a J-beta primer mix together with a sample-barcoded 5' primer, a second PCR was run for roughly 7 to 12 cycles. One entry per CDR3 protein, called by TCRdb with MiXCR from the 5' RACE reads. The profile shows 650,000 to 700,000 distinct CDR3 sequences, 40% to 65% of them singletons. The V call is TRBV5-1, the J call TRBJ1-4; D is uncertain. The clonotype comes from a woman older than 75 in good health. Sequenced: blood. For the CDR3, the DNA is TGCGCCAGCAGCTTGATCGGCGGGGCTAATGAAAAACTGTTTTTT. Translating gives CASSLIGGANEKLFF.